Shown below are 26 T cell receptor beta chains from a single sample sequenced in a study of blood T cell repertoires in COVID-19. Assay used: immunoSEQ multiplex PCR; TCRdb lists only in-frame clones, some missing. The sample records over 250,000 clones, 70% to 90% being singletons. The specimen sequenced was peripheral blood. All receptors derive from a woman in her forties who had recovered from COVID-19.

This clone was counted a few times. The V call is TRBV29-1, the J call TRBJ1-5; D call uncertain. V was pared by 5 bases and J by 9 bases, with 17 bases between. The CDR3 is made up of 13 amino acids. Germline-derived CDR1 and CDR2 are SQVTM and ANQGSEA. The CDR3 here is CSVQRGKTGPQHF. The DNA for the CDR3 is TGCAGCGTTCAAAGAGGGAAGACCGGGCCCCAGCATTTT.

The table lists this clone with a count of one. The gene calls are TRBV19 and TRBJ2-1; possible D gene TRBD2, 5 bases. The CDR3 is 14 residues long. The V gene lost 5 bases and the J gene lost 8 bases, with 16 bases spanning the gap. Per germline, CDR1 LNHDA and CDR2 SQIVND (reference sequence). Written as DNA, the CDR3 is TGTGCCAGTAGTTCTCCCCGAGGGAAAGATGAGCAGTTCTTC. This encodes CASSSPRGKDEQFF.

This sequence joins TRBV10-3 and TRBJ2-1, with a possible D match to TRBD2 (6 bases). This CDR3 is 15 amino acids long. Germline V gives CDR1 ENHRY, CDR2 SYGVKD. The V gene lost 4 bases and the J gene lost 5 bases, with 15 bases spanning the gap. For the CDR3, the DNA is TGTGCCATCAGTGTCGGGGGAGGAAATCACAATGAGCAGTTCTTC. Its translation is CAISVGGGNHNEQFF.

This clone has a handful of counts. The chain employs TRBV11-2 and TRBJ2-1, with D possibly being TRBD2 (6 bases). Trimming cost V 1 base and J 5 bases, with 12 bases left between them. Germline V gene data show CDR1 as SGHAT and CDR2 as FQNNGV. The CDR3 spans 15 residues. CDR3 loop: CASSLAGTENNEQFF. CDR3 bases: TGTGCCAGCAGCTTAGCCGGGACTGAAAACAATGAGCAGTTCTTC.

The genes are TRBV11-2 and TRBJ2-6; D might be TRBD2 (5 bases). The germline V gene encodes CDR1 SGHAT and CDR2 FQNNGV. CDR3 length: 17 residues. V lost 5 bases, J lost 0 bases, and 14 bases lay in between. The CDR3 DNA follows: TGTGCCAGCAGCCCCCACCCGGGGAGCTCTGGGGCCAACGTCCTGACTTTC. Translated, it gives CASSPHPGSSGANVLTF.

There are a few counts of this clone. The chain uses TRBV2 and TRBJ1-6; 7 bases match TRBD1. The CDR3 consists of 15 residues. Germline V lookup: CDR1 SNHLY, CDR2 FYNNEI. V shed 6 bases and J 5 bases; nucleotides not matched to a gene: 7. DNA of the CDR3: TGTGCCAGCAGCCGCGACAGGGCCGATAATTCACCCCTCCACTTT. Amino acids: CASSRDRADNSPLHF. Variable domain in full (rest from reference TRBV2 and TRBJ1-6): EPEVTQTPSHQVTQMGQEVILRCVPISNHLYFYWYRQILGQKVEFLVSFYNNEISEKSEIFDDQFSVERPDGSNFTLKIRSTKLEDSAMYFCASSRDRADNSPLHFGNGTRLTVT.

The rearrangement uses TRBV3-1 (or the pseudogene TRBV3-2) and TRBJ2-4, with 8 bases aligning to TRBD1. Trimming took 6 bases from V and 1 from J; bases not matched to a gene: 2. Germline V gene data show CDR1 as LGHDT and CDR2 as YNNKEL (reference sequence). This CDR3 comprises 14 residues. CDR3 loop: CASSRQGAKNIQYF. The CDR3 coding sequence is TGTGCCAGCAGTCGACAGGGGGCCAAAAACATTCAGTACTTC.

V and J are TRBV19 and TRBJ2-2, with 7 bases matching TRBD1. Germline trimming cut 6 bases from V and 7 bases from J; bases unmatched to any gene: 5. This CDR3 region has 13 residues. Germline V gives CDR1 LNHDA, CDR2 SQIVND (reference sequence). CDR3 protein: CASSKGGGGELFF. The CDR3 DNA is TGTGCCAGTAGCAAAGGGGGCGGCGGGGAGCTGTTTTTT.

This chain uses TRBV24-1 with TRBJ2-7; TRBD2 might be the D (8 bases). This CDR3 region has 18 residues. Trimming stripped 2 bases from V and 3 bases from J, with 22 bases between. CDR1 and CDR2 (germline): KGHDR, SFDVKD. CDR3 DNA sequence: TGTGCCACCAGTGATTGTCTCGGGGGGGACAGACCCGGCTACGAGCAGTACTTC. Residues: CATSDCLGGDRPGYEQYF.

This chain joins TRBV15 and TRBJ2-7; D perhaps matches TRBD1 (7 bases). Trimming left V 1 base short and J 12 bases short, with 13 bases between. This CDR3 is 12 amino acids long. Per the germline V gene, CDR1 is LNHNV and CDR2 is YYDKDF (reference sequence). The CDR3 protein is CATSRASGGPYF. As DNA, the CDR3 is TGTGCCACCAGCAGAGCCTCAGGGGGGCCGTACTTC.

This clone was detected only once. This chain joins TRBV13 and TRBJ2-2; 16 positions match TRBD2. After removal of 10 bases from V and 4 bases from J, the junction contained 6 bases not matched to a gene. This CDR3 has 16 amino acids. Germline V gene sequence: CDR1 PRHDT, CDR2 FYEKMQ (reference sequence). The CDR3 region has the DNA TGTGCCACGGGACTAGCGGGAGGGTTGCGCACCGGGGAGCTGTTTTTT. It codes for CATGLAGGLRTGELFF.

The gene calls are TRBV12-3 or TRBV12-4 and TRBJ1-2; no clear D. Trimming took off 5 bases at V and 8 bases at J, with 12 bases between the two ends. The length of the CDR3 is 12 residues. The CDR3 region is CASSPGGSGYTF. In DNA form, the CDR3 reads TGTGCCAGCAGTCCGGGTGGGTCCGGCTACACCTTC.

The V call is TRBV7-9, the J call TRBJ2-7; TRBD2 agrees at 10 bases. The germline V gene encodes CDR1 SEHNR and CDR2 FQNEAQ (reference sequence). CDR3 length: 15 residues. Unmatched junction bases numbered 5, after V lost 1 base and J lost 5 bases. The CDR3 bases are TGTGCCAGCAGCTTAGTTACTAGCGGGAACCACGAGCAGTACTTC. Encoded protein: CASSLVTSGNHEQYF.

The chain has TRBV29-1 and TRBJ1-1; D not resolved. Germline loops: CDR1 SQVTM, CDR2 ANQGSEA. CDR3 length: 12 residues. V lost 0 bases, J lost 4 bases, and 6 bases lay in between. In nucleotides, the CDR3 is TGCAGCGTTGAAGACGGGGTCACTGAAGCTTTCTTT. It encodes CSVEDGVTEAFF. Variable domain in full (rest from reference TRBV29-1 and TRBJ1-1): SAVISQKPSRDICQRGTSLTIQCQVDSQVTMMFWYRQQPGQSLTLIATANQGSEATYESGFVIDKFPISRPNLTFSTLTVSNMSPEDSSIYLCSVEDGVTEAFFGQGTRLTVV.

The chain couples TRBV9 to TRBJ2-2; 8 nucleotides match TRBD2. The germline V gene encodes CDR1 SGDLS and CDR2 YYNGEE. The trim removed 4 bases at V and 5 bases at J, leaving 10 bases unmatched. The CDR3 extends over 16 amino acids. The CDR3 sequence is CASSPGGVPRTGELFF. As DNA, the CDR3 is TGTGCCAGCAGCCCCGGGGGGGTACCGCGGACCGGGGAGCTGTTTTTT.

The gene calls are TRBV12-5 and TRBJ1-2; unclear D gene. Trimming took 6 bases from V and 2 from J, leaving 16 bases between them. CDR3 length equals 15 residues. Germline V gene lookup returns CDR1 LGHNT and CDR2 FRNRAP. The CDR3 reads CASGTQAWANYGYTF. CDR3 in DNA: TGTGCTAGTGGCACGCAAGCCTGGGCGAACTATGGCTACACCTTC.

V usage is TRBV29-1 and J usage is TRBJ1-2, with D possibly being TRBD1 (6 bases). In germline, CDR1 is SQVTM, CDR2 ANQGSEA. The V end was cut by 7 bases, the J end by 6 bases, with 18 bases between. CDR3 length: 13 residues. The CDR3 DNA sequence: TGCAGCGCCCAACCGGGGGGCAGGGATGGCTACACCTTC. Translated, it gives CSAQPGGRDGYTF. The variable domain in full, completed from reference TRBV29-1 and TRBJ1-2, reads SAVISQKPSRDICQRGTSLTIQCQVDSQVTMMFWYRQQPGQSLTLIATANQGSEATYESGFVIDKFPISRPNLTFSTLTVSNMSPEDSSIYLCSAQPGGRDGYTFGSGTRLTVV.

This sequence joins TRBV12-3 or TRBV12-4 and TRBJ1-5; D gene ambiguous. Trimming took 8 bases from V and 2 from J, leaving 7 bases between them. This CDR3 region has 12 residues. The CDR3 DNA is TGTGCCAGCGTGGCCGGCAATCAGCCCCAGCATTTT. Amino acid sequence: CASVAGNQPQHF.

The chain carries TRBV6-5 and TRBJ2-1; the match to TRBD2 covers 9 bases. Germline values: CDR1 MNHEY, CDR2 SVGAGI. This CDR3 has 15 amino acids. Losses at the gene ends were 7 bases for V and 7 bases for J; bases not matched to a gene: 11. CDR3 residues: CASTRPGLASNEQFF. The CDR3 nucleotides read TGTGCCAGCACCCGGCCGGGACTAGCATCTAATGAGCAGTTCTTC.

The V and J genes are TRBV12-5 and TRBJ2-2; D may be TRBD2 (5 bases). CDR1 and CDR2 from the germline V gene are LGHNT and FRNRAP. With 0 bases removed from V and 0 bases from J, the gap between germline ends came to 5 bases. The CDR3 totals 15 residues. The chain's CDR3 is CASGLVLANTGELFF. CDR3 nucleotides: TGTGCTAGTGGTTTGGTACTAGCGAACACCGGGGAGCTGTTTTTT.

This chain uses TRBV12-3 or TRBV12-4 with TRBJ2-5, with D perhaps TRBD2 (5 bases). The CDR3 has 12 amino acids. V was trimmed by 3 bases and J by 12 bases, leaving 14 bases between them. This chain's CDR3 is CASSLDFELKYF. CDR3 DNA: TGTGCCAGCAGTTTGGACTTTGAGTTGAAGTACTTC.

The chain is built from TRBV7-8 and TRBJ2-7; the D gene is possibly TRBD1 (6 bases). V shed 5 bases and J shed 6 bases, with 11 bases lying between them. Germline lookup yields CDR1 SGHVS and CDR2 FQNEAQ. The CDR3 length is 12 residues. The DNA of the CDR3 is TGTGCCAGCAGCCCCCGAGGGGGCGAGCAGTACTTC. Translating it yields CASSPRGGEQYF.

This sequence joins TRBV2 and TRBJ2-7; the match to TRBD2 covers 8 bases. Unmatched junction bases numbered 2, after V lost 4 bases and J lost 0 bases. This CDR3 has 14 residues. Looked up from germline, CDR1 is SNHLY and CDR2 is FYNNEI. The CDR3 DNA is TGTGCCAGCAGTGCCCGGGGGGGCTCCTACGAGCAGTACTTC. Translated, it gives CASSARGGSYEQYF.

The DNA for the CDR3 is TGTGCCAGCAGGCCCCTTGGGGGGAGAGCCTACGAGCAGTACTTC. Encoded protein: CASRPLGGRAYEQYF. This chain connects TRBV6-5 to TRBJ2-7; TRBD2 might be the D (6 bases). CDR1 and CDR2 (germline): MNHEY, SVGAGI. Deletions cut 6 bases from V and 2 bases from J, with 17 bases between. The CDR3 covers 15 residues.

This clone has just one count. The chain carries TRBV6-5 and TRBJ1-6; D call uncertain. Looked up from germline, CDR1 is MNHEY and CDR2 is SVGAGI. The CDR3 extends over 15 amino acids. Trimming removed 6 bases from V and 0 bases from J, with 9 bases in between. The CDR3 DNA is TGTGCCAGCAGCGGTCTGAGCTCCTATAATTCACCCCTCCACTTT. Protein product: CASSGLSSYNSPLHF.

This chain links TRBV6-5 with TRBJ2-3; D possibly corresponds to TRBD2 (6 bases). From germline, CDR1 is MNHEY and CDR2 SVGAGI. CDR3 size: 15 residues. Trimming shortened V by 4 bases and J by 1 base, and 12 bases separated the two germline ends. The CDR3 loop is CASSWGGVGTDTQYF. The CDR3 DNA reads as TGTGCCAGCAGTTGGGGCGGGGTAGGCACAGATACGCAGTATTTT.